This entry concerns a single T cell receptor beta chain. The antigen remains undetermined. The data were taken from a study of T cell responses to AZD1222 COVID-19 vaccine. Assay: immunoSEQ multiplex PCR; the TCRdb copy retains only in-frame clones and omits some. The sample lists about 190,000 clones; around 92% were seen once. Trimming shortened V by 6 bases and J by 6 bases, and 9 bases separated the two germline ends. The CDR3 runs to 11 residues. The study's findings and limits: In the spike-specific TCR repertoire, nearly half reportedly target unmutated variant regions. At baseline, seropositivity was found in only a handful of AZD1222 recipients. Clonal diversity was possibly underestimated, and the donors were mostly white British, with more females. Sampling captured repertoires only after the peak T cell response.

The specimen was peripheral blood, collected on day 0 of AZD1222 vaccination. The TCR comes from an adult in good health. This chain joins TRBV12-3 or TRBV12-4 and TRBJ2-7; D remains ambiguous. The CDR3 loop reads CASRSRSEQYF. As DNA, the CDR3 is TGTGCCAGCAGATCCAGGTCCGAGCAGTACTTC.